This T cell receptor (beta chain) stems from a study of identifying expanded T cells in peripheral blood. TCRdb's copy holds only in-frame clones and misses some; the assay was immunoSEQ multiplex PCR. Here the sample spans some 90,000 clones, around 90% being singletons. There are 16 residues in the CDR3. V lost 0 bases and J lost 0, with 11 bases in between. CDR1 is SGHDT, CDR2 YYEEEE, per germline. The gene calls are TRBV5-6 and TRBJ2-3; weak D call: TRBD2 (5 bases). The sequenced sample consisted of blood. The clonotype was recovered from a person aged 18 to 75 in good health. CDR3: CASSLGLAWSTDTQYF. The DNA for the CDR3 is TGTGCCAGCAGCTTGGGGCTAGCATGGAGCACAGATACGCAGTATTTT.